Ten or more counts support the clone carrying this T cell receptor beta chain. One end of the junction varies from germline; a read error may be responsible. CDR1 and CDR2 from the germline V gene are SGHRS and YFSETQ. This CDR3 contains 14 residues. Template material for amplifying TCR beta CDR3 regions consisted of RNA transcripts. RT-PCR in the first round (using the HTBI primer set) targeted the TCR CDR3. TCRdb reprocessed the multiplex PCR reads with MiXCR, giving one entry per CDR3 protein. The sample yields around 690,000 distinct CDR3 sequences, around 20% seen once. This record belongs to a study of T cells in Graves' hyperthyroidism and ophthalmopathy.

The chain couples TRBV5-1 to TRBJ1-2, with no clear D. The specimen was blood. The receptor was isolated from a man aged 25 to 40 with Graves' ophthalmopathy. CDR3 coding DNA: TGTGCCAGCTCACTGGACGGGACTAACTATGGCTACACCTTC. This codes for CASSLDGTNYGYTF.